This T cell receptor beta chain derives from a study of blood T cell repertoires in COVID-19. For the study at large: Sites in the United States, Italy and Spain provided acute and convalescent COVID-19 samples. PBMCs, B-cell-depleted T cells, or T cells were the source of the cDNA or gDNA that made up the material.

Using immunoSEQ multiplex PCR, the repertoire was profiled, and TCRdb retains in-frame clones only, with some absent. The table shows approximately 280,000 clones, with approximately 91% occurring only once. This CDR3 is built from 15 residues. V shed 4 bases and J 1 base; nucleotides not matched to a gene: 4. Germline lookup yields CDR1 LNHDA and CDR2 SQIVND (reference sequence). The sequence derives from a woman aged 60-70 years with acute or convalescent COVID-19. Sequenced input: peripheral blood. The V call is TRBV19, the J call TRBJ2-7, with 10 nucleotides matching TRBD1. This chain's CDR3 is CASSKRQGASYEQYF. The DNA of the CDR3 is TGTGCCAGTAGTAAAAGACAGGGGGCATCCTACGAGCAGTACTTC.